The 18 T cell receptor beta chains below come from one sample, sequenced in a study of cytomegalovirus exposure and HLA in healthy donors. The PCR used 60 Vbeta and 13 Jbeta primers. Assay used: immunoSEQ multiplex PCR; TCRdb lists only in-frame clones, some missing. The sample shows over 130,000 clones, 70% to 90% of them seen only once. The specimen sequenced was PBMCs. The receptor source for this set is a man aged 50 to 60 in good health and CMV-seronegative.

The chain combines TRBV5-6 with TRBJ2-5; D ambiguous. The end of the DNA is better explained by TRBJ2-7, so the J call may be wrong. The germline V gene encodes CDR1 SGHDT and CDR2 YYEEEE. This CDR3 has 13 residues. The CDR3: CASSLRPGYEQYF. The CDR3 DNA is TGTGCCAGCAGCTTGCGCCCAGGCTACGAGCAGTACTTC.

This chain connects TRBV6-5 to TRBJ2-1; 7 nucleotides align to TRBD2. V lost 9 bases and J lost 1; bases outside the gene matches: 6. CDR1 and CDR2 from the germline V gene are MNHEY and SVGAGI. This CDR3 is 14 amino acids long. CDR3 sequence (DNA): TGTGCCAGTAGAGATAGCGGGTCCTACAATGAGCAGTTCTTC. It codes for CASRDSGSYNEQFF.

V and J are TRBV15 and TRBJ2-7; 7 nucleotides line up with TRBD2. Germline values: CDR1 LNHNV, CDR2 YYDKDF (reference sequence). J lost 7 bases, V lost 0 bases, and 6 bases had no gene match. The CDR3 is 14 amino acids. CDR3 protein: CATSRDRGAGEQYF. The CDR3 region has the DNA TGTGCCACCAGCAGAGATAGGGGAGCGGGAGAGCAGTACTTC. The whole variable domain, remainder taken from reference TRBV15 and TRBJ2-7, is DAMVIQNPRYQVTQFGKPVTLSCSQTLNHNVMYWYQQKSSQAPKLLFHYYDKDFNNEADTPDNFQSRRPNTSFCFLDIRSPGLGDTAMYLCATSRDRGAGEQYFGPGTRLTVT.

V and J are TRBV7-9 and TRBJ2-7; 8 nucleotides match TRBD2. V was clipped by 5 bases and J by 3 bases; unmatched bases: 6. The V gene's germline CDR1 is SEHNR and CDR2 FQNEAQ (reference sequence). There are 14 residues in the CDR3. The CDR3 protein is CASSRTGTSYEQYF. In DNA form, the CDR3 reads TGTGCCAGCAGCCGAACCGGGACTAGCTACGAGCAGTACTTC.

The count of this clone is one. The rearrangement uses TRBV2 and TRBJ1-2, with D possibly matching TRBD1 (5 bases). The CDR3 length is 15 residues. CDR1 is SNHLY and CDR2 is FYNNEI in the germline V gene. The ends were cut back, 3 bases at V and 3 bases at J, with 14 bases in the middle. CDR3 nucleotides: TGTGCCAGCAGTGAGATTGGCAGGGCGGACTATGGCTACACCTTC. Its protein is CASSEIGRADYGYTF.

This chain links TRBV19 with TRBJ2-5, with TRBD1 matching over 7 bases. Germline trimming cut 4 bases from V and 2 bases from J; bases unmatched to any gene: 10. Germline CDR1 reads LNHDA; CDR2 reads SQIVND (reference sequence). CDR3 length: 16 amino acids. The DNA of the CDR3 is TGTGCCAGTAGTACGCTAGGGGACAGCCAACAAGAGACCCAGTACTTC. Its protein is CASSTLGDSQQETQYF.

The rearrangement joins TRBV21-1 to TRBJ2-7; the listed D gene, TRBD2, was not tested against the DNA. TRBV21-1 is described as a pseudogene. The CDR3 loop spans 24 amino acids. CDR3 sequence (DNA): TGTGCCCCAAGCCGGGATAAAGCCCCTAAGAAACAGGGGACTAGCGCCTTAGAGCTCTACGAGCAGTACTTC. Translated, it gives CAPSRDKAPKKQGTSALELYEQYF.

The sample holds a few counts of this clone. The chain joins TRBV19 to TRBJ2-1; weak D call: TRBD1 (5 bases). The CDR3 covers 16 residues. V lost 7 bases, J lost 4 bases, and 20 bases lay in between. Germline V gives CDR1 LNHDA, CDR2 SQIVND (reference sequence). The CDR3 protein is CASTYFPKGQYNEQFF. The CDR3 bases are TGTGCCAGTACCTACTTCCCAAAGGGGCAGTACAATGAGCAGTTCTTC.

The chain couples TRBV14 to TRBJ1-2; D remains unclear. Germline CDR1 SGHDN, CDR2 FVKESK. This CDR3 has 13 amino acids. V gave up 4 bases and J gave up 13 bases, with 19 bases separating them. In DNA form, the CDR3 reads TGTGCCAGCAGCCCCTCAAGGGCGGGGTTAGGCACCTTC. This codes for CASSPSRAGLGTF.

This chain links TRBV11-3 with TRBJ2-5; TRBD2 might be the D (5 bases). Judging by the DNA end, TRBJ2-7 fits better; the J call may be wrong. CDR1 is SGHNT and CDR2 is YENEEA in the germline V gene. This CDR3 spans 13 amino acids. As DNA, the CDR3 is TGTGCCAGCAGCTTAGATATGAGGGCCGAGCAGTACTTC. It encodes CASSLDMRAEQYF.

V and J are TRBV2 and TRBJ2-1; D may be TRBD1 (5 bases). This CDR3 has 17 amino acids. CDR1 and CDR2 from the germline V gene are SNHLY and FYNNEI. Trimming removed 1 base at V and 1 base at J, with 14 bases between. The CDR3 nucleotides are TGTGCCAGCAGTGAAGGTATAGGGGTTATTTCCTACAATGAGCAGTTCTTC. It specifies CASSEGIGVISYNEQFF.

The chain combines TRBV9 with TRBJ2-2; tentatively, D is TRBD1 (5 bases). Germline CDR1 SGDLS, CDR2 YYNGEE. Deletions cut 3 bases from V and 3 bases from J, with 9 bases between. The CDR3 sequence is 14 residues long. DNA for the CDR3: TGTGCCAGCAGCGGAGACAGTTACACCGGGGAGCTGTTTTTT. Translating gives CASSGDSYTGELFF.

The chain has TRBV7-2 and TRBJ2-7; the match to TRBD1 covers 9 bases. This CDR3 comprises 19 residues. V dropped 0 bases and J dropped 0; count of bases not matched to a gene: 12. Germline CDR1 and CDR2: SGHTA and FQGNSA. The CDR3 region has the DNA TGTGCCAGCAGCTTAGCGTCACAGGGGGCCAGTAGTCGCTCCTACGAGCAGTACTTC. Its protein is CASSLASQGASSRSYEQYF.

The J gene is TRBJ1-3, the V gene TRBV7-2; 7 nucleotides align to TRBD1. After removal of 5 bases from V and 0 bases from J, the junction contained 16 bases not matched to a gene. Germline V gives CDR1 SGHTA, CDR2 FQGNSA. This CDR3 contains 19 residues. The CDR3 DNA reads as TGTGCCAGCAGCCCGGGACAGAACCCCTTCGGGATCTCTGGAAACACCATATATTTT. It encodes CASSPGQNPFGISGNTIYF.

This sequence joins TRBV19 and TRBJ2-1; D is possibly TRBD2 (6 bases). CDR3 size: 14 residues. V was cut by 7 bases and J by 5 bases, with 15 bases left in between. CDR1 is LNHDA, CDR2 SQIVND, per germline (reference sequence). The CDR3 spells CASNSQRADNEQFF. CDR3 nucleotide sequence: TGTGCCAGTAATTCGCAGCGGGCCGACAATGAGCAGTTCTTC.

This clone occurred a few times. V gene TRBV25-1 combines with J gene TRBJ1-4; perhaps TRBD1 as D (5 bases). The V gene lost 8 bases and the J gene lost 1 base, with 20 bases spanning the gap. This CDR3 comprises 17 residues. CDR1 and CDR2 (germline): MGHDK, SYGVNS. This CDR3 reads CASRPSREGVTNEKLFF. CDR3 sequence (DNA): TGTGCCAGCCGACCCTCCAGGGAAGGTGTAACTAATGAAAAACTGTTTTTT.

The chain links TRBV19 to TRBJ2-7; 8 bases are a match to TRBD1. The CDR3 extends over 14 amino acids. The J segment lost 3 bases and the V segment lost 8 bases, leaving 9 bases of the junction unmatched. Germline CDR1 is LNHDA and CDR2 is SQIVND (reference sequence). CDR3: CASRDRGPLYEQYF. CDR3 coding DNA: TGTGCCAGTCGCGACAGGGGTCCCCTCTACGAGCAGTACTTC.

The chain combines TRBV6-1 with TRBJ1-4; D is unresolved. Germline V lookup: CDR1 MNHNS, CDR2 SASEGT. The ends were cut back, 4 bases at V and 2 bases at J, with 17 bases in the middle. The CDR3 runs 17 residues. In nucleotides, the CDR3 is TGTGCCAGCAGTGCGTCTCTTTGGTCAGCGACTAATGAAAAACTGTTTTTT. It yields the protein CASSASLWSATNEKLFF.